This TCR beta chain was found in a study of graft-versus-host responses after intestinal transplantation. This clone showed up just a few times. Its antigen remains unknown. The CDR3 has 15 amino acids. The germline V gene encodes CDR1 LNHNV and CDR2 YYDKDF (reference sequence). Trimming took off 1 base at V and 9 bases at J, with 13 bases between the two ends. The assay was immunoSEQ multiplex PCR, and TCRdb's table has in-frame clones only and misses some. The sample contains about 90,000 clones, roughly 91% of which appear only once. The TCR sequence derives from a human donor who received an intestinal transplant. The input for sequencing was unstimulated CD8+ T cells sorted from spleen or lymph node cells, taken before intestinal transplant. J is TRBJ1-6 and V is TRBV15, with D uncertain. The DNA for the CDR3 is TGTGCCACCAGCAGAGGAGACCAGGAAATTTCACCCCTCCACTTT. It is translated as CATSRGDQEISPLHF. Variable domain in full (rest from reference TRBV15 and TRBJ1-6): DAMVIQNPRYQVTQFGKPVTLSCSQTLNHNVMYWYQQKSSQAPKLLFHYYDKDFNNEADTPDNFQSRRPNTSFCFLDIRSPGLGDTAMYLCATSRGDQEISPLHFGNGTRLTVT.